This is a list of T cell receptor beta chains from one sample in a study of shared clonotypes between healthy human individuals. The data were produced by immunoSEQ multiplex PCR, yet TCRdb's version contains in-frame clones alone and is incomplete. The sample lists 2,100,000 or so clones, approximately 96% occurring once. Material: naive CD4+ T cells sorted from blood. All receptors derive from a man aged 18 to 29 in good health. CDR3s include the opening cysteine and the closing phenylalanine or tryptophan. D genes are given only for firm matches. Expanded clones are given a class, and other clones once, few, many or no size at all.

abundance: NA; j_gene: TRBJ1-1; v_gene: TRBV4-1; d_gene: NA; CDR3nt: TGCGCCAGCAGCCAAGTTGCCACATTGAACACTGAAGCTTTCTTT; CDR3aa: CASSQVATLNTEAFF
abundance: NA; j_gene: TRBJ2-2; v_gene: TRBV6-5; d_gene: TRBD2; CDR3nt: TGTGCCACCCGGGGTAGCGGGGACACCGGGGAGCTGTTTTTT; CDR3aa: CATRGSGDTGELFF
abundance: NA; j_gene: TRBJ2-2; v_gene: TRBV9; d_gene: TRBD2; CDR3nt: TGTGCCAGCAGCCCGCCTAGCGGGGAGAACACCGGGGAGCTGTTTTTT; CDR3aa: CASSPPSGENTGELFF
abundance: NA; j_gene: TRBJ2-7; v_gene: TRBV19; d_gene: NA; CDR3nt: TGTGCCAGTGGAACAGGTTACGAGCAGTACTTC; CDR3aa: CASGTGYEQYF
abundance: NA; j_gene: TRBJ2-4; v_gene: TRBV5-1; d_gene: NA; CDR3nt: TGCGCCAGCAGCACGGGTATTGCCAAAAACATTCAGTACTTC; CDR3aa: CASSTGIAKNIQYF
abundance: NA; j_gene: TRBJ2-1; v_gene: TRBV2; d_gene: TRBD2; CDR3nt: TGTGCCACCTTTGGCGGGGGGGATAACTACAATGAGCAGTTCTTC; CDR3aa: CATFGGGDNYNEQFF
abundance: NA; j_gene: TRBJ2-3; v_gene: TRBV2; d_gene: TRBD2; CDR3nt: TGTGCCAGCAGTGAGCCACTAGCGGGAGGGCCCACGCAGTATTTT; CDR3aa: CASSEPLAGGPTQYF
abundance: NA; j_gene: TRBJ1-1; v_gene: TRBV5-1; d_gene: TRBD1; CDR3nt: TGCGCCAGCAGGAGGACACAGGGGGCGAACACTGAAGCTTTCTTT; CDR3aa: CASRRTQGANTEAFF
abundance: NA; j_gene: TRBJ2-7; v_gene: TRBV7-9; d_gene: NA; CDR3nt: TGTGCCAGCAGCTCCCCCCCCACGCGAGAGCAGTACTTC; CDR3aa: CASSSPPTREQYF
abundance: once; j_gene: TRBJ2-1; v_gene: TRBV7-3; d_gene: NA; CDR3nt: TGTGCCAGCAGCGAGGGACAATCCTACAATGAGCAGTTCTTC; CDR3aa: CASSEGQSYNEQFF
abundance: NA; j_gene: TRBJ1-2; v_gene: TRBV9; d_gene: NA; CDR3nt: TGTGCCAGCAGCCCCCAGACCGCCATCTCCTATGGCTACACCTTC; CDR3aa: CASSPQTAISYGYTF
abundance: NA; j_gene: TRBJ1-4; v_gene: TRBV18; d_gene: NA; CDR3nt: TGTGCCAGCTCGGGTGACAGGTCTAATGAAAAACTGTTTTTT; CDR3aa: CASSGDRSNEKLFF
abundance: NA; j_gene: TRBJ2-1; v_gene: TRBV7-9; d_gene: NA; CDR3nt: TGTGCCAGCAGCTTAGTGGGGTCCGGGGGAATCAACAATGAGCAGTTCTTC; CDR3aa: CASSLVGSGGINNEQFF
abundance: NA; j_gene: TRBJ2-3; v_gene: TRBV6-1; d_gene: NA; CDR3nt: TGTGCCAGCAGTGAAGCGGGGGGGCGCCTCTCCACAGATACGCAGTATTTT; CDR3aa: CASSEAGGRLSTDTQYF
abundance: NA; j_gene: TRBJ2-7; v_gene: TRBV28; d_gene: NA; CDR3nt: TGTGCCAGCAGTTTCCCCGGAAACGAGCAGTACTTC; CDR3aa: CASSFPGNEQYF
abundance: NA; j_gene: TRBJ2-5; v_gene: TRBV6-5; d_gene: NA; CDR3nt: TGTGCCAGCAGACCGGGCCGAGCGCAAGAGACCCAGTACTTC; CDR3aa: CASRPGRAQETQYF
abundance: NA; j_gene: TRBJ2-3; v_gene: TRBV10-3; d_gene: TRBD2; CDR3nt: TGTGCCATCAGTGAGTTGCCGGGACTAGCGGGAGGGGCAGATACGCAGTATTTT; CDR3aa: CAISELPGLAGGADTQYF
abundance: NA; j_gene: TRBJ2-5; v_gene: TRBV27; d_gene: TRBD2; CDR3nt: TGTGCCAGCAGTTTATGGGAGGGCCCGGGGGAGACCCAGTACTTC; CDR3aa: CASSLWEGPGETQYF
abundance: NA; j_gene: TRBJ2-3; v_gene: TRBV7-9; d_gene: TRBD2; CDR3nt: TGTGCCAGCAGCTTAGGGGGACTAGCGGGGTCTCTCACAGATACGCAGTATTTT; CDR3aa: CASSLGGLAGSLTDTQYF
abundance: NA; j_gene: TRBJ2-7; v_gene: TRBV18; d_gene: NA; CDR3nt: TGTGCCAGCTCACCAATGGGAGCCGAGCAGTACTTC; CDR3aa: CASSPMGAEQYF
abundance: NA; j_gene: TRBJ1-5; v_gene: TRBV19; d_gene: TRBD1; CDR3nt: TGTGCCACCACGAACCGGGACAGGGAAGGACAGCCCCAGCATTTT; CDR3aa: CATTNRDREGQPQHF
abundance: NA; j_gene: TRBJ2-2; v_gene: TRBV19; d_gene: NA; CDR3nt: TGTGCCATAATTGCTGAGGGGGAGCTGTTTTTT; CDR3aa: CAIIAEGELFF
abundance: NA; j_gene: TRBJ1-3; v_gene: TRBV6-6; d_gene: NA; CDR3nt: TGTGCCAGCAGCTGGACAGTCTCTGGAAACACCATATATTTT; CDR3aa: CASSWTVSGNTIYF
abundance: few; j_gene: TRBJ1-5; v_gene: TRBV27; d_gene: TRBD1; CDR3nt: TGTGCCAGCAGTCGGACAGGGGGAAGCAATCAGCCCCAGCATTTT; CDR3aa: CASSRTGGSNQPQHF
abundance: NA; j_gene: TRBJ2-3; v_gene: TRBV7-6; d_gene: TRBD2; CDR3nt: TGTGCCAGCAGCTTTTGGACTAGCGGGGCAGATACGCAGTATTTT; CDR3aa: CASSFWTSGADTQYF
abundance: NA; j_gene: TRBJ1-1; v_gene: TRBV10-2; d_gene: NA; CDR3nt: TGCGCCAGCAGTGAGTATCAGGGAAGGCCCACTGAAGCTTTCTTT; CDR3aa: CASSEYQGRPTEAFF
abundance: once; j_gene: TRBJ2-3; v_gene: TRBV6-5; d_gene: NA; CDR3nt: TGTGCCAGTAGCCCCCGAGGCACAGATACGCAGTATTTT; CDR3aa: CASSPRGTDTQYF
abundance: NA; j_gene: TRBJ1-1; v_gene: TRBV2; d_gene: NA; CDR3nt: TGTGCCAGCAGGGGGGGGCTCAGCACGCTGAACACTGAAGCTTTCTTT; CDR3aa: CASRGGLSTLNTEAFF
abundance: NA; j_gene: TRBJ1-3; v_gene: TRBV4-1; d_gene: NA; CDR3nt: TGCGCCAGCAGCCAAGATCAAAACAGGGTATACGGAAACACCATATATTTT; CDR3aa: CASSQDQNRVYGNTIYF
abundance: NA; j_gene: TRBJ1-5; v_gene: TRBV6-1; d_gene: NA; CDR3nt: TGTGCCAGCAGTGTAGTTTCGGGACCCTATAGCAATCAGCCCCAGCATTTT; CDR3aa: CASSVVSGPYSNQPQHF
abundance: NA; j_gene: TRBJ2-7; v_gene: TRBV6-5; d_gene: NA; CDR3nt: TGTGCCAGCACCGCAGAGGCACCCTACGAGCAGTACTTC; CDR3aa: CASTAEAPYEQYF
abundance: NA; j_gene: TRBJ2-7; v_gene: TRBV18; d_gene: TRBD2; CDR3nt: TGTGCCAGCTCACCGACTAGCGGGGCTTCCTACGAGCAGTACTTC; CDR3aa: CASSPTSGASYEQYF
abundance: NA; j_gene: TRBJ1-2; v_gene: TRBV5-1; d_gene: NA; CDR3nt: TGCGCCAGCAGCTTGGTTCTGGGCGCGGAGGGCTACACCTTC; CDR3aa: CASSLVLGAEGYTF
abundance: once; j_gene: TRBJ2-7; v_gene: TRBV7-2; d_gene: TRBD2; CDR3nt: TGTGCCAGCAGCTTACAGGAGCGGGGCTCCTACGAGCAGTACTTC; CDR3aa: CASSLQERGSYEQYF
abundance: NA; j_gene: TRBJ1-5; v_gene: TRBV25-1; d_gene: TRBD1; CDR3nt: TGTGCCAGCAGTGGACAGGGAAATCAGCCCCAGCATTTT; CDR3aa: CASSGQGNQPQHF
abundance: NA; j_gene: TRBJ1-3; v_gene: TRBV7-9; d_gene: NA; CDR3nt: TGTGCCAGCAGCTTAGTCCAGGACATCTTAGGCTCTGGAAACACCATATATTTT; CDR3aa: CASSLVQDILGSGNTIYF
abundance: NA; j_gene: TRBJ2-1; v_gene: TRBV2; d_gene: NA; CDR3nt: TGTGCCAGCAGTGGATGGCGGGATAACAATGAGCAGTTCTTC; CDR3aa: CASSGWRDNNEQFF
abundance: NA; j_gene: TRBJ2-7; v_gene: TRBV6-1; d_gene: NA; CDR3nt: TGTGCCAGCAGTGAAGGACAGAAATTCTACGAGCAGTACTTC; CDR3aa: CASSEGQKFYEQYF
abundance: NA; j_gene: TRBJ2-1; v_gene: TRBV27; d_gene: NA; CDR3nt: TGTGCCAGCAGTTTTGATAGGGTCACCTACAATGAGCAGTTCTTC; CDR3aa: CASSFDRVTYNEQFF
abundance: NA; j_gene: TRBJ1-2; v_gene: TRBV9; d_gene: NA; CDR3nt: TGTGCCAGCAGAGAGGAGTGGGGCTATGGCTACACCTTC; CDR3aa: CASREEWGYGYTF
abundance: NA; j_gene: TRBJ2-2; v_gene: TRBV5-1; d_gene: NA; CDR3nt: TGCGCCAGCAGCCCAACGGGGGGCGTCATCGGGGAGCTGTTTTTT; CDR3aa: CASSPTGGVIGELFF
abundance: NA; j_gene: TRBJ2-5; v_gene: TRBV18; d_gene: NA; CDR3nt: TGTGCCAGCTCTCTCGATCCGGGATCCCAGACCCAGTACTTC; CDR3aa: CASSLDPGSQTQYF
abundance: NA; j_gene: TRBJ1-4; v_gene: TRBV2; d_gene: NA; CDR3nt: TGTGCCAGCAGTGGGGGGGCCGAAAAACTGTTTTTT; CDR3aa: CASSGGAEKLFF
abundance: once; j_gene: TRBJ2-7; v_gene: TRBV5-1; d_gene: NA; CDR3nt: TGCGCCAGCAGCTTGCCCCGACCCCTCGAGCAGTACTTC; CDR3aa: CASSLPRPLEQYF
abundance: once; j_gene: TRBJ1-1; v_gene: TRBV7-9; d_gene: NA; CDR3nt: TGTGCCAGCACTAGGGGAGACAAGGGGACCGGAGCTTTCTTT; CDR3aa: CASTRGDKGTGAFF
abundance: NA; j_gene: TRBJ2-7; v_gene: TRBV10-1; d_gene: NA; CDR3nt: TGCGCCAGCAGTGAGAATGTCGGCAGCTCCTACGAGCAGTACTTC; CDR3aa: CASSENVGSSYEQYF
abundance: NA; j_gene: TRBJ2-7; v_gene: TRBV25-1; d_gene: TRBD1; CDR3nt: TGTGCCAGCCGAGATGACAGGGGGCGCAATGAGCAGTACTTC; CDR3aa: CASRDDRGRNEQYF
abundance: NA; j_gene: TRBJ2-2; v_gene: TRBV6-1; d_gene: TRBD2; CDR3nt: TGTGCCAGCAGAGAGACGGGACTAGCGGGCGGGGAGCTGTTTTTT; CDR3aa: CASRETGLAGGELFF